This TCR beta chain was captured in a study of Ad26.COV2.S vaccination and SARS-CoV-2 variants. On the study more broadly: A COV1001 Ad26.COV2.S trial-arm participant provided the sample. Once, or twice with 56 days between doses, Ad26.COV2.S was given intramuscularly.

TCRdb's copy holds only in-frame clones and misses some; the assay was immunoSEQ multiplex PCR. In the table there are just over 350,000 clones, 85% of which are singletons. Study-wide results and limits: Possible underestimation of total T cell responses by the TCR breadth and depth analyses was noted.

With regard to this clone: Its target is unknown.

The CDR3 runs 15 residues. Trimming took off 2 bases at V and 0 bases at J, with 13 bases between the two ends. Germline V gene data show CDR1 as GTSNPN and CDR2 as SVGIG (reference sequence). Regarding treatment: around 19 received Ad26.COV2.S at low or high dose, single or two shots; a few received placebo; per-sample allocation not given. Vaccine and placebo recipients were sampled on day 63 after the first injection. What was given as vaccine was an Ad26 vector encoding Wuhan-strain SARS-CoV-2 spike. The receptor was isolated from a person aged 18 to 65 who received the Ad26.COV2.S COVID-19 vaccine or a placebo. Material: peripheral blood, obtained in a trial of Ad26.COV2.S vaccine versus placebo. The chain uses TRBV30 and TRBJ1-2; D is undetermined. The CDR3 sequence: CAWSNGQETNYGYTF. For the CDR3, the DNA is TGTGCCTGGAGTAACGGGCAGGAGACTAACTATGGCTACACCTTC.